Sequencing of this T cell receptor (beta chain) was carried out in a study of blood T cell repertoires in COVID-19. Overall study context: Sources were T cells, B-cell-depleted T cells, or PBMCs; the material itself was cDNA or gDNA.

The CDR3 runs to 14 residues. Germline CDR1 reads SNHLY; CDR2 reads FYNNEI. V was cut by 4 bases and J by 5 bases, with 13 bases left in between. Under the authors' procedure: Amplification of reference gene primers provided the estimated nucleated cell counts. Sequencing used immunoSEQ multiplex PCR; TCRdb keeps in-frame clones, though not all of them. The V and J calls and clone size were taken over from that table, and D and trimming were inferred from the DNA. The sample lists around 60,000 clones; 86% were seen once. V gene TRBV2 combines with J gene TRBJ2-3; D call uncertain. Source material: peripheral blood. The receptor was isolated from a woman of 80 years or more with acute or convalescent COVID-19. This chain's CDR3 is CASSAYLPEDTQYF. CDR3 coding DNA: TGTGCCAGCAGTGCCTACCTGCCCGAAGATACGCAGTATTTT. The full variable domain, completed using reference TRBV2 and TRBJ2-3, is EPEVTQTPSHQVTQMGQEVILRCVPISNHLYFYWYRQILGQKVEFLVSFYNNEISEKSEIFDDQFSVERPDGSNFTLKIRSTKLEDSAMYFCASSAYLPEDTQYFGPGTRLTVL.